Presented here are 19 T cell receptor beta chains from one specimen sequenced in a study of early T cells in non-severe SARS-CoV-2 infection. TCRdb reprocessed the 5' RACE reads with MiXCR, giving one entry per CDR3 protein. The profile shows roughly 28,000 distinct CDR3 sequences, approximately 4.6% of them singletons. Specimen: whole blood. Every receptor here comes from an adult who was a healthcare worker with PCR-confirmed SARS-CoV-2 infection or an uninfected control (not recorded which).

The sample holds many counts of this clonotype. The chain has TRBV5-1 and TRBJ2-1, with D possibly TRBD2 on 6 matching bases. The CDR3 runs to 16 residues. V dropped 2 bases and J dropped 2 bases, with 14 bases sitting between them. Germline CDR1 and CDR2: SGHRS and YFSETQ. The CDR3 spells CASSFKGGVAYNEQFF. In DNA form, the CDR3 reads TGCGCCAGCAGCTTCAAAGGAGGGGTTGCCTACAATGAGCAGTTCTTC.

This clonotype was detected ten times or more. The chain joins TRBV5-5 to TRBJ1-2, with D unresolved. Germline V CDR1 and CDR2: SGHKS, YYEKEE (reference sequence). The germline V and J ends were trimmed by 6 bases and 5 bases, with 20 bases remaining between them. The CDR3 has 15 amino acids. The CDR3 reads CASMVAASAVYGYTF. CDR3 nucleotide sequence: TGTGCCAGCATGGTCGCCGCCTCAGCCGTATATGGCTACACCTTC.

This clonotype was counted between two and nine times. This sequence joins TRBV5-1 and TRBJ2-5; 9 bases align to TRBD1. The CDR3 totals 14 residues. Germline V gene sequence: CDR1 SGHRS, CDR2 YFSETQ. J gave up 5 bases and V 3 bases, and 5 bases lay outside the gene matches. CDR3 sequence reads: CASSWDRASETQYF. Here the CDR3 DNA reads TGCGCCAGCAGCTGGGACAGGGCGTCGGAGACCCAGTACTTC.

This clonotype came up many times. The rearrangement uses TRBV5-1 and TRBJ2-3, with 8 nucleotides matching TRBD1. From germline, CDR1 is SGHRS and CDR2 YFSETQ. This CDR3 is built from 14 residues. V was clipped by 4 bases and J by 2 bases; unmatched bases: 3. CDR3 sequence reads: CASSQGQATDTQYF. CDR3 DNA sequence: TGCGCCAGCAGCCAGGGACAGGCCACAGATACGCAGTATTTT.

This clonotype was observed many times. The CDR3 reads CASSESRAFSVDTQYF. The DNA of the CDR3 is TGTGCCAGCAGTGAATCCCGGGCCTTTAGCGTAGATACGCAGTATTTT. This sequence joins TRBV6-1 and TRBJ2-3; D is possibly TRBD2 (5 bases). The germline CDR1 and CDR2 sequences are MNHNS and SASEGT. This CDR3 spans 16 amino acids. V gave up 2 bases and J gave up 5 bases, with 17 bases separating them.

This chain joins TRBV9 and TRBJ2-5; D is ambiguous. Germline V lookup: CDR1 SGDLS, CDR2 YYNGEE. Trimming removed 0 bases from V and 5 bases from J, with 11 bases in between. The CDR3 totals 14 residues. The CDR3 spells CASSVDRGTETQYF. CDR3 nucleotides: TGTGCCAGCAGCGTAGATCGAGGCACGGAGACCCAGTACTTC. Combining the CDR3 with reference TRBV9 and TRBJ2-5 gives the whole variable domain DSGVTQTPKHLITATGQRVTLRCSPRSGDLSVYWYQQSLDQGLQFLIQYYNGEERAKGNILERFSAQQFPDLHSELNLSSLELGDSALYFCASSVDRGTETQYFGPGTRLLVL.

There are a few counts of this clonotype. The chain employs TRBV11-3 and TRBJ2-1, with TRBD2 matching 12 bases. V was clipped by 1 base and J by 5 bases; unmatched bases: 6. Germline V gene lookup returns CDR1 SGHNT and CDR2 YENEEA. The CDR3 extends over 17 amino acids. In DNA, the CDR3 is TGTGCCAGCAGCTTAGGCATCAGACTAGCGGGAGACAATGAGCAGTTCTTC. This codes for CASSLGIRLAGDNEQFF. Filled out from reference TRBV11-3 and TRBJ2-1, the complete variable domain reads EAGVVQSPRYKIIEKKQPVAFWCNPISGHNTLYWYLQNLGQGPELLIRYENEEAVDDSQLPKDRFSAERLKGVDSTLKIQPAELGDSAVYLCASSLGIRLAGDNEQFFGPGTRLTVL.

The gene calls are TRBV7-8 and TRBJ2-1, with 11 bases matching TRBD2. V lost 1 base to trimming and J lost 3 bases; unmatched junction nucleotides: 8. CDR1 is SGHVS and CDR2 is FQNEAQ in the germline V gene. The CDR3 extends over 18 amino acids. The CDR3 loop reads CASSLGLAGGGFYNEQFF. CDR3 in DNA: TGTGCCAGCAGCTTAGGCCTAGCGGGAGGAGGTTTCTACAATGAGCAGTTCTTC.

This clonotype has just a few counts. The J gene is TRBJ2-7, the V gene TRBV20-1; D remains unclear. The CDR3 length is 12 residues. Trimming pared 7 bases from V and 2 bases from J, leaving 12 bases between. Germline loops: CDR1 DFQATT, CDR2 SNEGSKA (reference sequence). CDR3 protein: CSVYTGTYEQYF. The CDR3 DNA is TGCAGTGTCTACACTGGAACCTACGAGCAGTACTTC.

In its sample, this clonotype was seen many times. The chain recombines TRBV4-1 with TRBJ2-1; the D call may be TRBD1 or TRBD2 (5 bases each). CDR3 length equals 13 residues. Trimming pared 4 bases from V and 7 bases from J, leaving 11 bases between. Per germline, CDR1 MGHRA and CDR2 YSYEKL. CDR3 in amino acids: CASSRGPLNEQFF. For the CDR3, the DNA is TGCGCCAGCAGCCGGGGACCCCTAAATGAGCAGTTCTTC.

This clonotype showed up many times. CDR3 coding DNA: TGCGCCAGCAGCCAATATGGGACTAGCGGGAGAGATACGCAGTATTTT. Translation: CASSQYGTSGRDTQYF. The V gene is TRBV4-1, the J gene TRBJ2-3; 14 nucleotides match TRBD2. The germline gives CDR1 MGHRA, CDR2 YSYEKL. This CDR3 is built from 16 residues. V shed 2 bases and J 5 bases; nucleotides not matched to a gene: 3.

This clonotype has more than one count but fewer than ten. The CDR3 DNA reads as TGTGCCAGCAGCTTAGTTGGTGGAGGCGAGCAGTTCTTC. Its translation is CASSLVGGGEQFF. V gene TRBV7-2 combines with J gene TRBJ2-1; weak D call: TRBD2 (5 bases). The CDR3 is 13 residues long. Germline V gene lookup returns CDR1 SGHTA and CDR2 FQGNSA. V lost 1 base and J lost 10, with 11 bases in between.

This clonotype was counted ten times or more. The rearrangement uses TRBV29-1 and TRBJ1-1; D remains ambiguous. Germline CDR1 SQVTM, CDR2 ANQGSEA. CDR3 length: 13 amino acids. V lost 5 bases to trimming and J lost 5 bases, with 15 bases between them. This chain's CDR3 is CSVNRPRETEAFF. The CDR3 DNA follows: TGCAGCGTTAATCGGCCCCGGGAAACTGAAGCTTTCTTT.

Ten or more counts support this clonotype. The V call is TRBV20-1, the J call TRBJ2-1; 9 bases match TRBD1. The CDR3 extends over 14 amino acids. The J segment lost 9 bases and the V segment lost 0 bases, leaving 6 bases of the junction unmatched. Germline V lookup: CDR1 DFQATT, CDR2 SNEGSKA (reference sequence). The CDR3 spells CSARDPGQGSEQFF. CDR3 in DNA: TGCAGTGCTAGAGATCCGGGACAGGGATCTGAGCAGTTCTTC.

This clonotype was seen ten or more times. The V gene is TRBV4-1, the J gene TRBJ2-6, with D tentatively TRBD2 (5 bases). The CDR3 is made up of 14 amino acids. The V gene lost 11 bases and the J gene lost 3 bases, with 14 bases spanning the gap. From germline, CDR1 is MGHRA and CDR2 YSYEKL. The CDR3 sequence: CARGEGLGANVLTF. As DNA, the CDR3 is TGCGCCCGCGGCGAGGGTCTTGGGGCCAACGTCCTGACTTTC.

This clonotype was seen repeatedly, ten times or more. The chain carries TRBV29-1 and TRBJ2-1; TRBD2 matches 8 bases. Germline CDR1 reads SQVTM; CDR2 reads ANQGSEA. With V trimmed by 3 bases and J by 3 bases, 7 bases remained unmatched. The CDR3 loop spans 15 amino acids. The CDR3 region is CSVEGIAGYYNEQFF. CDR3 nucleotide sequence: TGCAGCGTTGAGGGTATAGCGGGGTACTACAATGAGCAGTTCTTC.

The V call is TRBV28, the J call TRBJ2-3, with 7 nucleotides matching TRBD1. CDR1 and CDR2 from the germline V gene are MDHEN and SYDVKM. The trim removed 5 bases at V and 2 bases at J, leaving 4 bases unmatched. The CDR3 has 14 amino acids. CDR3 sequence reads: CASSIDRDTDTQYF. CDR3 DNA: TGTGCCAGCAGTATCGACAGGGACACAGATACGCAGTATTTT.

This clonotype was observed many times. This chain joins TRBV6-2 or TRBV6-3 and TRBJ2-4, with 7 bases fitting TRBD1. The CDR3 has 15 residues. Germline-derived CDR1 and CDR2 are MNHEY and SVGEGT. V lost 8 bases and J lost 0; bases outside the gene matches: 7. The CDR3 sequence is CASGRTGVAKNIQYF. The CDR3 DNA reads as TGTGCCAGCGGGCGGACAGGAGTAGCCAAAAACATTCAGTACTTC.

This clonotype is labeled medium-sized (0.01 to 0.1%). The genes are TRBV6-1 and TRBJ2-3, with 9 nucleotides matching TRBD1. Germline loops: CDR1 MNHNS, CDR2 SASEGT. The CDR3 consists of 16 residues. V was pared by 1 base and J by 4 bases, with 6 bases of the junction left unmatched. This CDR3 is CASSEGPDRGSDTQYF. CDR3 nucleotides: TGTGCCAGCAGTGAAGGTCCGGACAGGGGATCAGATACGCAGTATTTT.